This T cell receptor (beta chain) was sequenced during a study of T cells in Graves' hyperthyroidism and ophthalmopathy. Patients with ophthalmopathy all had a Clinical Activity Score of at least 3, a NOSPECS grade of at least 4 and duration under 3 months. Patients were excluded for uncontrolled infection, other autoimmune disease, pregnancy or lactation. This clonotype was seen ten or more times. Using RNA transcripts as the source, TCR beta CDR3 regions were amplified. TCR CDR3 underwent first-round RT-PCR with the HTBI primer set. TCRdb redid the calling of the multiplex PCR reads with MiXCR, one entry per CDR3 protein. This table has 500,000 to 800,000 distinct CDR3 sequences, roughly 15% appearing once. The germline CDR1 and CDR2 sequences are MNHEY and SVGEGT. CDR3 length equals 13 residues. V was clipped by 7 bases and J by 8 bases, with 12 bases between them.

The receptor comes from a woman in her fifties or sixties with Graves' ophthalmopathy. This chain links TRBV6-2 or TRBV6-3 with TRBJ1-6, with D unresolved. Sequenced sample: blood. DNA of the CDR3: TGTGCCAGCAAAACGGAAGACTATTCACCCCTCCACTTT. Amino acids: CASKTEDYSPLHF.